This T cell receptor beta chain was obtained from a study of early T cells in non-severe SARS-CoV-2 infection. In the study overall: Sequenced material consisted of bulk RNA (from unsorted whole blood), and chains were unpaired. Study observations and caveats: The matching step, a VDJdb search, favored anti-spike CD8 responses and missed private and CD4 specificities.

This CDR3 has 15 amino acids. Looked up from germline, CDR1 is SGHVS and CDR2 is FNYEAQ. V lost 1 base to trimming and J lost 1 base, with 8 bases between them. This clonotype has at least ten counts. The antigen is unknown. Individual cDNA molecules were tagged with unique molecular identifiers. Each CDR3 protein gets one entry after TCRdb re-called the 5' RACE reads with MiXCR. The sample carries more than 75,000 distinct CDR3 sequences, approximately 13% recorded once. The rearrangement links TRBV7-6 to TRBJ1-3, with D unresolved. This sequence originates from an adult who was a healthcare worker with PCR-confirmed SARS-CoV-2 infection or an uninfected control (not recorded which). The sequencing input was whole blood. The CDR3 DNA is TGTGCCAGCAGCTTAGTACACCGATCTGGAAACACCATATATTTT. Translated, it gives CASSLVHRSGNTIYF. Drawing the rest from reference TRBV7-6 and TRBJ1-3, the complete variable domain is GAGVSQSPRYKVTKRGQDVALRCDPISGHVSLYWYRQALGQGPEFLTYFNYEAQQDKSGLPNDRFSAERPEGSISTLTIQRTEQRDSAMYRCASSLVHRSGNTIYFGEGSWLTVV.